These T cell receptor beta chains were read from a single sample in a study of cytomegalovirus exposure and HLA in healthy donors. Sequenced by immunoSEQ multiplex PCR; TCRdb stores in-frame clones only, minus some. The table includes 200,000 to 250,000 clones, roughly 87% detected once. The specimen sequenced was PBMCs. The receptors here all came from a woman younger than 35 in good health and CMV-seropositive. Each CDR3 is given with its conserved first and last residue. Each record gives: J gene, V gene, D gene, clone size, CDR3 protein, CDR3 DNA. D genes are given only for firm matches. Size values are once, few and many counts, or a class for expanded clones, and some rows have none.

TRBJ2-7	TRBV4-1	TRBD1	.	CASSHSDRGPGYEQYF	TGCGCCAGCAGCCACTCTGACAGGGGACCAGGCTACGAGCAGTACTTC
TRBJ1-2	TRBV30	TRBD1	few	CAWSDRGLSYGYTF	TGTGCCTGGAGTGACAGGGGGCTAAGCTATGGCTACACCTTC
TRBJ2-7	TRBV19	TRBD2	.	CASRQREGSYEQYF	TGTGCCAGTAGACAGCGGGAGGGGTCCTACGAGCAGTACTTC
TRBJ1-1	TRBV5-6	.	.	CASNPQDTTYTEAFF	TGTGCCAGCAACCCCCAGGACACAACATACACTGAAGCTTTCTTT
TRBJ1-2	TRBV5-6	TRBD1	.	CASSGGDRGNYGYTF	TGTGCCAGCAGCGGGGGGGACAGGGGGAACTATGGCTACACCTTC
TRBJ1-1	TRBV7-3	.	.	CASSSGFGTEAFF	TGTGCCAGCAGCTCTGGGTTTGGGACAGAAGCTTTCTTT
TRBJ2-4	TRBV5-1	.	.	CASSLGRGENIQYF	TGCGCCAGCAGCTTGGGAAGGGGTGAAAACATTCAGTACTTC
TRBJ2-1	TRBV11-2	.	.	CASSLEQSNEQFF	TGTGCCAGCAGCTTAGAACAGTCCAATGAGCAGTTCTTC
TRBJ1-3	TRBV9	TRBD1	once	CASSGDRGPSGNTIYF	TGTGCCAGCAGCGGGGACAGGGGACCTTCTGGAAACACCATATATTTT
TRBJ2-7	TRBV6-6	TRBD1	.	CASSYRDRGGEQYF	TGTGCCAGCAGTTACCGGGACAGGGGAGGCGAGCAGTACTTC